This T cell receptor (beta chain) was profiled in a study of blood T cell repertoires in COVID-19. Study summary: Both acute and convalescent COVID-19 samples were obtained from the United States, Italy and Spain. PBMCs, B-cell-depleted T cells, or T cells were the source of the cDNA or gDNA that made up the material.

Per the original data handling: Reference gene primer amplification in the assay estimated nucleated cell counts. Only in-frame clones appear in the TCRdb table, and some are missing; sequencing was by immunoSEQ multiplex PCR. D and trimming come from the DNA, and the V and J calls and clone size come from that table. The sample has 81,000 or so clones, approximately 78% seen once. This CDR3 has 14 residues. CDR1 and CDR2 (germline): MNHEY, SVGAGI. V lost 2 bases and J lost 2, with 10 bases in between. The sample comprised peripheral blood. This sequence was found in a human donor in a cohort sampled during active COVID-19. This rearrangement joins TRBV6-5 to TRBJ2-7; D remains unclear. CDR3 loop: CASSYRGRAYEQYF. The CDR3 DNA sequence: TGTGCCAGCAGTTACCGCGGCCGAGCCTACGAGCAGTACTTC.